These T cell receptor beta chains were read from a single sample in a study of blood T cell repertoires in COVID-19. Generated by immunoSEQ multiplex PCR, the TCRdb table keeps only in-frame clones and is missing some. The sample lists fewer than 250,000 clones, less than 85% seen once, with 9.5% to 15% in the top ten. Input material: peripheral blood. These receptors were taken from a woman aged 45-65 years with acute or convalescent COVID-19. Each CDR3 is given with its conserved first and last residue. Fields, in order: CDR3 protein, CDR3 DNA, clone size, D gene, CDR3 length, V gene, J gene. A D gene is named only where the DNA matches it firmly. The listing skips clone size in some rows; elsewhere it reads once, few, many or a size class.

CDR3 protein: CASSGRGQGALGGNTIYF
CDR3 DNA: TGCGCCAGCAGCGGCCGGGGACAGGGCGCGCTGGGAGGAAACACCATATATTTT
clone size: -
D gene: TRBD1
CDR3 length: 18
V gene: TRBV5-1
J gene: TRBJ1-3

CDR3 protein: CASSLGTGISYEQYF
CDR3 DNA: TGCGCCAGCAGCTTGGGGACAGGGATCTCCTACGAGCAGTACTTC
clone size: -
D gene: TRBD1
CDR3 length: 15
V gene: TRBV5-1
J gene: TRBJ2-7

CDR3 protein: CASSGTSAGDGYTF
CDR3 DNA: TGTGCCAGCAGTGGGACGTCGGCGGGGGATGGCTACACCTTC
clone size: once
D gene: -
CDR3 length: 14
V gene: TRBV27
J gene: TRBJ1-2

CDR3 protein: CASSQFRTGTKKAFF
CDR3 DNA: TGTGCCAGCAGCCAGTTCCGAACCGGGACAAAAAAAGCTTTCTTT
clone size: -
D gene: -
CDR3 length: 15
V gene: TRBV11-2
J gene: TRBJ1-1

CDR3 protein: CAWRRDTEAFF
CDR3 DNA: TGTGCCTGGAGGCGAGACACTGAAGCTTTCTTT
clone size: -
D gene: -
CDR3 length: 11
V gene: TRBV30
J gene: TRBJ1-1

CDR3 protein: CASSLGDSAGANVLTF
CDR3 DNA: TGCGCCAGCAGCTTGGGGGACAGTGCTGGGGCCAACGTCCTGACTTTC
clone size: -
D gene: TRBD1
CDR3 length: 16
V gene: TRBV5-1
J gene: TRBJ2-6

CDR3 protein: CASSYQDRNNSPLHF
CDR3 DNA: TGTGCCAGCAGTTACCAGGACAGAAATAATTCACCCCTCCACTTT
clone size: -
D gene: -
CDR3 length: 15
V gene: TRBV6-5
J gene: TRBJ1-6

CDR3 protein: CASSSTGGKTEAFF
CDR3 DNA: TGTGCCAGCAGTTCTACAGGGGGAAAAACTGAAGCTTTCTTT
clone size: -
D gene: TRBD1
CDR3 length: 14
V gene: TRBV6-4
J gene: TRBJ1-1

CDR3 protein: CASSKNRGLGGANVLTF
CDR3 DNA: TGTGCCAGCAGCAAGAACAGGGGCCTCGGTGGGGCCAACGTCCTGACTTTC
clone size: -
D gene: TRBD1
CDR3 length: 17
V gene: TRBV28
J gene: TRBJ2-6

CDR3 protein: CSASFDGTAQETQYF
CDR3 DNA: TGCAGTGCTAGTTTCGACGGGACAGCACAAGAGACCCAGTACTTC
clone size: -
D gene: TRBD1
CDR3 length: 15
V gene: TRBV20-1
J gene: TRBJ2-5

CDR3 protein: CASSIATGNYGYTF
CDR3 DNA: TGTGCCAGTAGTATAGCAACGGGGAACTATGGCTACACCTTC
clone size: -
D gene: -
CDR3 length: 14
V gene: TRBV19
J gene: TRBJ1-2

CDR3 protein: CASSFRGTGELFF
CDR3 DNA: TGTGCCAGCAGCTTTCGAGGCACCGGGGAGCTGTTTTTT
clone size: -
D gene: -
CDR3 length: 13
V gene: TRBV11-2
J gene: TRBJ2-2

CDR3 protein: CASSVAINSPLHF
CDR3 DNA: TGCGCCAGCAGTGTTGCGATAAATTCACCCCTCCACTTT
clone size: once
D gene: -
CDR3 length: 13
V gene: TRBV10-1
J gene: TRBJ1-6

CDR3 protein: CASGLDRGQHEKLFF
CDR3 DNA: TGTGCCAGCGGACTAGACAGGGGCCAGCATGAAAAACTGTTTTTT
clone size: -
D gene: TRBD1
CDR3 length: 15
V gene: TRBV25-1
J gene: TRBJ1-4

CDR3 protein: CASRGVSTEAFF
CDR3 DNA: TGCGCCAGTCGGGGGGTTAGCACTGAAGCTTTCTTT
clone size: once
D gene: -
CDR3 length: 12
V gene: TRBV10-2
J gene: TRBJ1-1

CDR3 protein: CASEVQGQAYEQYF
CDR3 DNA: TGTGCCAGTGAAGTACAGGGACAAGCCTACGAGCAGTACTTC
clone size: -
D gene: -
CDR3 length: 14
V gene: TRBV2
J gene: TRBJ2-7

CDR3 protein: CASSGGWSREQYF
CDR3 DNA: TGTGCCAGCAGCGGGGGGTGGTCCCGCGAGCAGTACTTC
clone size: once
D gene: TRBD2
CDR3 length: 13
V gene: TRBV28
J gene: TRBJ2-7

CDR3 protein: CASSSPAGPDYNEQFF
CDR3 DNA: TGTGCCAGCAGTTCCCCGGCTGGGCCCGACTACAATGAGCAGTTCTTC
clone size: -
D gene: -
CDR3 length: 16
V gene: TRBV28
J gene: TRBJ2-1

CDR3 protein: CASSPRGQVEAFF
CDR3 DNA: TGTGCCAGCAGTCCAAGGGGACAGGTTGAAGCTTTCTTT
clone size: -
D gene: TRBD1
CDR3 length: 13
V gene: TRBV28
J gene: TRBJ1-1

CDR3 protein: CASSSWGHSSGANVLTF
CDR3 DNA: TGTGCCAGCAGCTCATGGGGCCATTCTTCTGGGGCCAACGTCCTGACTTTC
clone size: -
D gene: -
CDR3 length: 17
V gene: TRBV5-6
J gene: TRBJ2-6

CDR3 protein: CASSFLANTDTQYF
CDR3 DNA: TGTGCCAGCAGCTTTCTAGCAAACACAGATACGCAGTATTTT
clone size: -
D gene: -
CDR3 length: 14
V gene: TRBV11-2
J gene: TRBJ2-3

CDR3 protein: CSASQSSILAVQTDTQYF
CDR3 DNA: TGCAGTGCTAGTCAATCCTCTATACTAGCGGTCCAAACAGATACGCAGTATTTT
clone size: -
D gene: TRBD2
CDR3 length: 18
V gene: TRBV20-1
J gene: TRBJ2-3

CDR3 protein: CAWSVRGRSTETQYF
CDR3 DNA: TGTGCCTGGAGTGTACGGGGGAGAAGTACAGAGACCCAGTACTTC
clone size: many
D gene: -
CDR3 length: 15
V gene: TRBV30
J gene: TRBJ2-5

CDR3 protein: CASSIPGQGIYEQYF
CDR3 DNA: TGTGCCAGTAGTATCCCGGGACAGGGGATCTACGAGCAGTACTTC
clone size: -
D gene: TRBD1
CDR3 length: 15
V gene: TRBV19
J gene: TRBJ2-7